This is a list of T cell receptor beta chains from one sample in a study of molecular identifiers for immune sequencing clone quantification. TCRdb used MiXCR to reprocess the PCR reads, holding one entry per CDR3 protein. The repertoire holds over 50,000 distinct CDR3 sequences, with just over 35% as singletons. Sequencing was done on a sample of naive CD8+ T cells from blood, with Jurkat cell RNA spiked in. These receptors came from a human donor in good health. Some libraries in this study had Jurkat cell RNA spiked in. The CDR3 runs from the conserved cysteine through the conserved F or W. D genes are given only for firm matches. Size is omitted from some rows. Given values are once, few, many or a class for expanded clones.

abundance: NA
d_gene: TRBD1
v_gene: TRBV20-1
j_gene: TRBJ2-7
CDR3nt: TGCAGTGCTCCAAGACACAGGGGGTCCTACGAGCAGTACTTC
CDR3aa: CSAPRHRGSYEQYF

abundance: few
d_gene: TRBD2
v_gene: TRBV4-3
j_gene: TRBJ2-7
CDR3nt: TGCGCCAGCAGCCAAGGGATAGCGGGAGTTTACGAGCAGTACTTC
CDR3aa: CASSQGIAGVYEQYF

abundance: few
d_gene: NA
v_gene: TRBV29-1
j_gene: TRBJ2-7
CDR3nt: TGCAGCGCCCTGACAGGTACCCTTACCGAGCAGTACTTC
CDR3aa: CSALTGTLTEQYF

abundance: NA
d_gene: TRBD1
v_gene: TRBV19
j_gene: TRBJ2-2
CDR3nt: TGTGCCACTTTCGGGACAGTTGGTGGCGGGGAGCTGTTTTTT
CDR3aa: CATFGTVGGGELFF

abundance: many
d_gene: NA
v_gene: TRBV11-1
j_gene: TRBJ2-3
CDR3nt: TGTGCCAGCAGCCCCACATGGCGGGACACTGATACGCAGTATTTT
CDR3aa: CASSPTWRDTDTQYF

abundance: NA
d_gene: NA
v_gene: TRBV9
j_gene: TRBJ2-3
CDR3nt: TGTGCCAGCAGCGGAGCTAGCTTGACGACAGATACGCAGTATTTT
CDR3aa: CASSGASLTTDTQYF

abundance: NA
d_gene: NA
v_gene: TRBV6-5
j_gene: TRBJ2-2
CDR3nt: TGTGCCAGCACTACAGGCAGGAACGGGAACACCGGGGAGCTGTTTTTT
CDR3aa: CASTTGRNGNTGELFF

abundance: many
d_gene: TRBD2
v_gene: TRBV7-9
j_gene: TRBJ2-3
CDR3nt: TGTGCCAGCACCGCGACTAGCGGGAGGATCGGAGATACGCAGTATTTT
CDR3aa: CASTATSGRIGDTQYF

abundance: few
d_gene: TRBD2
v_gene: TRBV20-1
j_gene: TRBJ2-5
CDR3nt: TGCAGTGAGCGGGGCAGGGAAAAGGCCACACAAGAGACCCAGTACTTC
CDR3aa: CSERGREKATQETQYF

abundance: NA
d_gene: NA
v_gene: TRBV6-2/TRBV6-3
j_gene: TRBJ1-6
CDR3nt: TGTGCCAGCAGCGACAGGATTGATTCACCCCTCCACTTT
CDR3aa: CASSDRIDSPLHF

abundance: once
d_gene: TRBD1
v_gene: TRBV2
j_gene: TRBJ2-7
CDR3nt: TGTGCCAGCAGACAGGGGGGCTCCTACGAGCAGGACTTC
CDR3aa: CASRQGGSYEQDF

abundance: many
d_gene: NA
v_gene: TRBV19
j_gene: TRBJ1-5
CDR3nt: TGTGCCAGTAGTATTATCCGGTTAGTGGGCGCCGATCAGCCCCAGCATTTT
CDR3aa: CASSIIRLVGADQPQHF

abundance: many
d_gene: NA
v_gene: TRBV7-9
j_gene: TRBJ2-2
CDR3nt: TGTGCCAGCAGCTTAATCGGCCAGCGGGCCGGCGGGGAGCTGTTTTTT
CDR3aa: CASSLIGQRAGGELFF

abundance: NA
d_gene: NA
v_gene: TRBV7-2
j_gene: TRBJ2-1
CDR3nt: TGTGCCAGCAGCTTAGAGCGGTGGTACTCCTACAATGAGCAGTTCTTC
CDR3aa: CASSLERWYSYNEQFF

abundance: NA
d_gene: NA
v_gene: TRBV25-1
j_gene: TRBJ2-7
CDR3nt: TGTGCCAGCAGTGAATCGGGTTACCAAAGCTCCTACGAGCAGTACTTC
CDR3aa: CASSESGYQSSYEQYF

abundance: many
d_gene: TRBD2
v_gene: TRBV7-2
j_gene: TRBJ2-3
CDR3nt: TGTGCCAGCAGCTTAGGGGTGTTTGGCGGGGGAGATACGCAGTATTTT
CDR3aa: CASSLGVFGGGDTQYF

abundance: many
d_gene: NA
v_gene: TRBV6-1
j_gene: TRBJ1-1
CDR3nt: TGTGCCAGCAGTGAAGCGAGGGAGAGGGACACTGAAGCTTTCTTT
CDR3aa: CASSEARERDTEAFF

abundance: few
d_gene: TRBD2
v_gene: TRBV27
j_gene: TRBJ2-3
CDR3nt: TGTGCCAGCAGCCAACGTCTAGCGGGAGGGCCAGATACGCAGTATTTT
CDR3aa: CASSQRLAGGPDTQYF

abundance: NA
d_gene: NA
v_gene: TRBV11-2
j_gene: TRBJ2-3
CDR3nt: TGTGCCAGCAGCTTTTTTTACGGGGAAAGCACAGATACGCAGTATTTT
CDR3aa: CASSFFYGESTDTQYF

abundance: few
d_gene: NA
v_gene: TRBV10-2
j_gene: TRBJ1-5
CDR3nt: TGCGCCAGCAGTGTTTGGGAGAATAGCAATCAGCCCCAGCATTTT
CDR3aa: CASSVWENSNQPQHF

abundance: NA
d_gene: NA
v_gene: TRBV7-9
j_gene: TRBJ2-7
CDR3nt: TGTGCCAGCACCCCGCAGGGGCTACCCCGGGAGCAGTACTTC
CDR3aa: CASTPQGLPREQYF

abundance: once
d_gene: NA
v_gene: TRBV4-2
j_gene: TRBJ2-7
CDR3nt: TGTGCCAGCAGCCAAACCTTTACAGGTTTCTACGAGCAGTACTTC
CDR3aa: CASSQTFTGFYEQYF